These T cell receptor beta chains were read from a single sample in a study of spatial heterogeneity in lung cancer. TCRdb re-called the 5' RACE reads through MiXCR, storing one row per CDR3 protein. The table includes some 100,000 distinct CDR3 sequences, under 9% detected once. The material was PBMCs, obtained at surgery. All receptors derive from a male donor with early-stage non-small cell lung cancer. Each CDR3 is given with its conserved first and last residue. The order of the fields is D gene, CDR3 length, J gene, V gene, clone size, CDR3 protein, CDR3 DNA. The D gene is left open where the match is weak. Size is omitted from some rows. Given values are once, few, many or a class for expanded clones.

TRBD2 15 TRBJ2-5 TRBV18 NA CAGSAASGRRETQYF TGTGCCGGCTCAGCCGCTAGCGGGAGACGAGAGACCCAGTACTTC
TRBD2 17 TRBJ2-4 TRBV12-3/TRBV12-4 NA CASSSQRESLAKNIQYF TGTGCCAGCAGTTCTCAGCGGGAAAGCTTAGCCAAAAACATTCAGTACTTC
NA 14 TRBJ2-7 TRBV7-2 many CASSLDRPGYEQYF TGTGCCAGCAGCTTAGACCGGCCAGGGTACGAGCAGTACTTC
TRBD2 13 TRBJ2-7 TRBV20-1 NA CSARDGRGYEQYF TGCAGTGCTAGAGATGGGAGGGGCTACGAGCAGTACTTC
NA 15 TRBJ2-7 TRBV5-1 few CASSLEGRVSYEQYF TGCGCCAGCAGCTTGGAAGGCAGAGTGTCCTACGAGCAGTACTTC
NA 13 TRBJ2-3 TRBV5-4 many CASSLDHTDTQYF TGTGCCAGCAGCTTGGACCACACAGATACGCAGTATTTT
TRBD1 15 TRBJ2-1 TRBV5-1 many CASSFRDRGSNEQFF TGCGCCAGCAGCTTCCGGGACAGGGGAAGCAATGAGCAGTTCTTC
NA 14 TRBJ1-5 TRBV5-5 NA CASSDRQGNQPQHF TGTGCCAGCAGCGATCGACAGGGCAATCAGCCCCAGCATTTT
NA 11 TRBJ2-7 TRBV29-1 NA CSVVVAYEQYF TGCAGCGTTGTGGTAGCCTACGAGCAGTACTTC
TRBD2 15 TRBJ2-1 TRBV7-2 few CASKPGLAGGHEQFF TGTGCCAGCAAGCCGGGACTAGCGGGGGGGCATGAGCAGTTCTTC
TRBD1 14 TRBJ1-2 TRBV5-6 NA CASSLATGGGGYTF TGTGCCAGCAGCTTGGCTACAGGGGGAGGAGGCTACACCTTC
NA 14 TRBJ2-7 TRBV10-3 many CAISRRTDNYEQYF TGTGCCATCAGTAGGAGGACGGATAACTACGAGCAGTACTTC
NA 14 TRBJ1-1 TRBV5-8 few CASSLVPMNTEAFF TGTGCCAGCAGCTTGGTACCGATGAACACTGAAGCTTTCTTT
NA 13 TRBJ1-6 TRBV7-2 NA CASSLSRNPPLHF TGTGCCAGCAGCTTAAGCAGGAATCCACCCCTCCACTTT
NA 15 TRBJ2-3 TRBV29-1 NA CSVEGLSGPTDTQYF TGCAGCGTTGAGGGCTTGAGCGGCCCCACAGATACGCAGTATTTT
NA 14 TRBJ2-2 TRBV7-2 many CASSSASRTGELFF TGTGCCAGCAGCTCGGCCTCGCGCACCGGGGAGCTGTTTTTT
NA 14 TRBJ2-2 TRBV6-2/TRBV6-3 NA CASGARSYTGELFF TGTGCCAGCGGTGCCAGGTCCTATACCGGGGAGCTGTTTTTT
TRBD1 14 TRBJ2-7 TRBV2 many CASSNRGRSYEQYF TGTGCCAGCAGCAACAGGGGAAGGTCCTACGAGCAGTACTTC
TRBD2 14 TRBJ2-5 TRBV4-1 few CASSQETSGTTQYF TGCGCCAGCAGCCAAGAAACTAGCGGGACGACCCAGTACTTC
NA 11 TRBJ2-7 TRBV24-1 NA CATSMGSEQYF TGTGCCACCAGTATGGGTTCCGAGCAGTACTTC
NA 13 TRBJ2-6 TRBV6-6 many CASVGSGANVLTF TGTGCCAGCGTAGGTTCTGGGGCCAACGTCCTGACTTTC
NA 14 TRBJ1-1 TRBV6-5 few CASKETEKNTEAFF TGTGCCAGCAAGGAAACAGAGAAGAACACTGAAGCTTTCTTT
NA 13 TRBJ2-4 TRBV7-9 many CASSLFGVDIQYF TGTGCCAGCAGCTTATTTGGGGTTGACATTCAGTACTTC
TRBD2 16 TRBJ2-7 TRBV5-6 NA CASSPGLAGGIGEQYF TGTGCCAGCAGCCCGGGACTAGCGGGAGGAATTGGAGAGCAGTACTTC
NA 13 TRBJ1-1 TRBV27 NA CASSQGMNTEAFF TGTGCCAGCAGTCAGGGTATGAACACTGAAGCTTTCTTT
NA 15 TRBJ2-1 TRBV4-1 few CASSFGPSLYNEQFF TGCGCCAGCAGCTTCGGTCCCTCGTTATACAATGAGCAGTTCTTC
NA 15 TRBJ1-2 TRBV7-2 few CASSLLTTRGYGYTF TGTGCCAGCAGCTTACTCACCACTCGAGGCTATGGCTACACCTTC
NA 11 TRBJ2-5 TRBV6-2/TRBV6-3 few CASSYRETQYF TGTGCCAGCAGCTACCGGGAGACCCAGTACTTC
TRBD2 17 TRBJ2-3 TRBV11-2 few CASSLTFSGGEGDTQYF TGTGCCAGCAGCCTAACCTTTAGCGGGGGGGAAGGAGATACGCAGTATTTT
NA 15 TRBJ2-3 TRBV7-2 NA CASSLGGGPTDTQYF TGTGCCAGCAGCTTAGGAGGGGGGCCCACAGATACGCAGTATTTT
TRBD2 16 TRBJ2-7 TRBV3-1 NA CASSFLPGIAGIEQYF TGTGCCAGCAGCTTTCTACCCGGAATAGCGGGAATCGAGCAGTACTTC
NA 18 TRBJ2-4 TRBV6-2/TRBV6-3 many CASSSYSTGPLAKNIQYF TGTGCCAGCAGTTCCTACTCAACCGGACCGCTAGCCAAAAACATTCAGTACTTC
TRBD1 14 TRBJ1-2 TRBV5-6 many CASSRDRNAYGYTF TGTGCCAGCAGCCGGGACAGAAACGCCTATGGCTACACCTTC
TRBD1 17 TRBJ1-2 TRBV5-1 few CASSSTGQGEGSYGYTF TGCGCCAGCAGCTCGACCGGACAGGGAGAGGGGAGCTATGGCTACACCTTC
NA 13 TRBJ1-1 TRBV30 many CAWTDVRDTEAFF TGTGCCTGGACCGACGTGAGGGACACTGAAGCTTTCTTT
TRBD1 12 TRBJ2-7 TRBV29-1 many CSATDRAHEQYF TGCAGCGCCACGGACAGGGCTCACGAGCAGTACTTC
TRBD1 12 TRBJ2-7 TRBV29-1 few CSVDRGSGEQYF TGCAGCGTCGACAGGGGTTCTGGTGAGCAGTACTTC
NA 11 TRBJ2-1 TRBV27 NA CASSNGVEQFF TGTGCCAGCAGTAACGGTGTGGAGCAGTTCTTC
NA 14 TRBJ2-3 TRBV10-3 NA CAISEGRGTDTQYF TGTGCCATCAGTGAGGGTCGGGGGACAGATACGCAGTATTTT
TRBD1 18 TRBJ1-5 TRBV7-3 NA CASSLRAGPGGIRQPQHF TGTGCCAGCAGCTTAAGGGCTGGGCCAGGGGGCATACGTCAGCCCCAGCATTTT
NA 12 TRBJ1-1 TRBV5-1 many CASSLPSAEAFF TGCGCCAGCAGCTTACCGTCCGCTGAAGCTTTCTTT
TRBD1 16 TRBJ1-4 TRBV5-1 few CASKMSPTGANEKLFF TGCGCCAGCAAAATGTCCCCGACAGGGGCTAATGAAAAACTGTTTTTT
TRBD2 15 TRBJ2-3 TRBV9 NA CASSASGSSTDTQYF TGTGCCAGCAGCGCTAGCGGGAGTAGCACAGATACGCAGTATTTT
TRBD2 15 TRBJ2-5 TRBV28 few CASSLGGLAQETQYF TGTGCCAGCAGTTTGGGGGGACTAGCACAAGAGACCCAGTACTTC
TRBD2 15 TRBJ2-5 TRBV6-5 few CASSHQSSGKETQYF TGTGCCAGCAGTCATCAATCTAGCGGTAAAGAGACCCAGTACTTC
TRBD1 15 TRBJ2-7 TRBV6-6 many CASSPLGTGAYEQYF TGTGCCAGCAGTCCCCTCGGGACAGGGGCCTACGAGCAGTACTTC
NA 15 TRBJ2-2 TRBV5-4 many CASSSPGHPTGELFF TGTGCCAGCAGCTCGCCGGGACATCCCACCGGGGAGCTGTTTTTT
TRBD1 15 TRBJ2-4 TRBV3-1 NA CASSHRTGAKNIQYF TGTGCCAGCAGCCATCGGACAGGAGCCAAAAACATTCAGTACTTC
NA 14 TRBJ2-7 TRBV3-1 NA CASSHHRGSDEQYF TGTGCCAGCAGCCATCACCGGGGCTCAGATGAGCAGTACTTC
NA 16 TRBJ2-1 TRBV7-6 NA CASSLGGRHPYNEQFF TGTGCCAGCAGCTTGGGGGGGCGTCACCCATACAATGAGCAGTTCTTC
NA 15 TRBJ2-1 TRBV28 NA CASSLQGTAGNEQFF TGTGCCAGCAGTCTACAAGGGACCGCGGGCAATGAGCAGTTCTTC
NA 13 TRBJ1-2 TRBV6-6 few CASSSDGLRGYTF TGTGCCAGCAGTTCAGACGGGCTCCGTGGCTACACCTTC
NA 16 TRBJ2-5 TRBV4-2 many CASSQAWGQGRETQYF TGTGCCAGCAGCCAAGCGTGGGGGCAGGGGCGAGAGACCCAGTACTTC
TRBD2 15 TRBJ2-3 TRBV11-2 few CASTWGGRSTDTQYF TGTGCCAGCACCTGGGGAGGGCGAAGCACAGATACGCAGTATTTT
TRBD1 14 TRBJ2-7 TRBV20-1 few CSAGPDRGAYEQYF TGCAGTGCGGGCCCTGACAGGGGAGCCTACGAGCAGTACTTC
TRBD1 16 TRBJ1-5 TRBV18 many CASSPDGTGRNQPQHF TGTGCCAGCTCACCCGACGGGACAGGGCGAAATCAGCCCCAGCATTTT
NA 13 TRBJ2-2 TRBV29-1 few CSIRGSNTGELFF TGCAGCATACGGGGGTCGAACACCGGGGAGCTGTTTTTT